This T cell receptor beta chain was found in a study of T cell responses to AZD1222 COVID-19 vaccine listed by TCRdb under 2021. Study-level background: TCR sequencing was performed for roughly 250 trial participants, of whom some 200 were given two doses of AZD1222 and approximately 26 were given two doses of MenACWY control vaccine. Trial participants were enrolled into age subgroups of 18-55, 56-69 and 70-plus years, which contained about 150, 28 and 57 TCR-sequenced participants, respectively. What the work shows at the level of the full study, not this receptor alone: Most participants were white British and females outnumbered males, and the authors suggested that clonal diversity may have been underestimated. The 56-69-year group was small, and its depth increase did not reach significance, likely because of low power. No day 14 peak-response samples were available, so repertoires were characterized only after the peak T cell response. Vaccine-associated CD4 TCRs spanned the whole spike protein, with dominant responses in regions 160-218 and 743-854. After two AZD1222 doses, spike-specific TCR breadth and depth were significantly higher than at day 0 and than in MenACWY recipients. Reportedly, almost half of the unique spike-specific TCRs recognized epitopes lying outside the regions that are mutated in the B.1.351 and B.1.1.7 variants. Conclusions about previously exposed vaccinees were limited because only a handful of AZD1222 recipients were SARS-CoV-2 seropositive at baseline.

The CDR3 regions of human TCRbeta chains were subjected to immunosequencing. As for the authors' bioinformatics: TCRs in the repertoires were matched against a reference library of SARS-CoV-2-specific TCRs that had been generated with the MIRA antigen-specificity platform. Breadth was defined as the fraction of unique TCRs that were SARS-CoV-2-associated. Depth was defined as the fraction of total T cells that were SARS-CoV-2-associated. Using the MIRA data, each spike-specific TCR was assigned both to the spike region to which the TCR was reactive and to a CD4 or CD8 class. Log10-transformed breadth and depth values were compared by one-way ANOVA with Sidak's multiple comparisons tests. TCRdb took this table from immuneACCESS and kept in-frame rearrangements with V and J called. Such tables lack part of the clones; where checked against another copy, unresolved V genes explain under half of the gap, and the rest is unexplained. Clonal size and the V and J genes are those of that table, whereas D and trimming came from the DNA. The sample profile shows some 31,000 clones; approximately 88% of them were found once. The ten largest clones represent 13% to 15% of the sample.

The time point label, read with the paper, signifies: about 28 days (+/-7) after the second vaccine dose. AZD1222 recipients whose second dose came at about 4 weeks and those whose second dose came at about 12 weeks were combined into one group, since spike-specific TCR depth and breadth did not differ between the two schedules. Vaccinee samples came from UK trials COV001 and COV002, including a single-blind randomized controlled phase 2/3 trial of AZD1222 (ChAdOx1 nCoV-19) in healthy adults. Trial participant PBMC samples were collected at day 0 and day 28 after the second dose for TCRbeta chain sequencing. Note on this clone: What antigen it recognizes has not been identified. The sample holds no much larger clone one base away, and base qualities are not on file.

V lost 3 bases and J lost 5 bases, and the count of bases not matched to a germline gene is 4. For CDR1 and CDR2, the germline V gene lists SGDLS and YYNGEE. The CDR3, cysteine through phenylalanine, is 15 amino acids long. This entry keeps only the CDR3 DNA: 45 bases, framed from base 1. The rearrangement joined TRBV9 to TRBJ2-2, with 10 middle bases fitting TRBD1. The sequence came from an adult who received the AZD1222 COVID-19 vaccine. Sequenced here: peripheral blood, sampled 28 days after the second AZD1222 dose. The nucleotide sequence is TGTGCCAGCAGCGCTAGACAGGGGGCGACCGGGGAGCTGTTTTTT. Its protein reads: CASSARQGATGELFF.